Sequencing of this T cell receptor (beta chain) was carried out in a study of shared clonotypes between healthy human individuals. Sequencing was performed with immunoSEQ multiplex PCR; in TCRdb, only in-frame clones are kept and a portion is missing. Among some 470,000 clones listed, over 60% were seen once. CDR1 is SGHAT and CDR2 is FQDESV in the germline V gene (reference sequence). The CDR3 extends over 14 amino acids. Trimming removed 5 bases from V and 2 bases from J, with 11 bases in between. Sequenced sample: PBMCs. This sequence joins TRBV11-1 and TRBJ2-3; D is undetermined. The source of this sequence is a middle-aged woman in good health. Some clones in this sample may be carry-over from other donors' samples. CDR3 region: CASSPLTITDTQYF. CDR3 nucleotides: TGTGCCAGCAGCCCCTTGACGATCACAGATACGCAGTATTTT.